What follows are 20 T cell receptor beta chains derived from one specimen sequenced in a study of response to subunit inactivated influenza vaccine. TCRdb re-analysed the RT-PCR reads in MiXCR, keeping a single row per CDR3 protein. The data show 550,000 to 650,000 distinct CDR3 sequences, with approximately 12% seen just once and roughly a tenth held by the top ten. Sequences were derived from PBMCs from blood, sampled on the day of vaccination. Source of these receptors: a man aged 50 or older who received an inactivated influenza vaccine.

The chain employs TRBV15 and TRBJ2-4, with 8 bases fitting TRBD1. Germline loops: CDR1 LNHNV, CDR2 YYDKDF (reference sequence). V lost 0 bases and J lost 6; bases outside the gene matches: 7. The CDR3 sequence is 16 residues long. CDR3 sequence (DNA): TGTGCCACCAGCAGAGACAGGGGGCTGTCTCTAAACATTCAGTACTTC. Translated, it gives CATSRDRGLSLNIQYF. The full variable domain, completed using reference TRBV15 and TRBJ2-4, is DAMVIQNPRYQVTQFGKPVTLSCSQTLNHNVMYWYQQKSSQAPKLLFHYYDKDFNNEADTPDNFQSRRPNTSFCFLDIRSPGLGDTAMYLCATSRDRGLSLNIQYFGAGTRLSVL.

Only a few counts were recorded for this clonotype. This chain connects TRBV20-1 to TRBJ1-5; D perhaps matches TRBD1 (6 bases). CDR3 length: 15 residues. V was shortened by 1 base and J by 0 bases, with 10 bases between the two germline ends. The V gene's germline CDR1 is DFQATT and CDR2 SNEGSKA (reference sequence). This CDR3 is CSARVGTNSNQPQHF. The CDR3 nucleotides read TGCAGTGCTAGAGTCGGGACAAATAGCAATCAGCCCCAGCATTTT.

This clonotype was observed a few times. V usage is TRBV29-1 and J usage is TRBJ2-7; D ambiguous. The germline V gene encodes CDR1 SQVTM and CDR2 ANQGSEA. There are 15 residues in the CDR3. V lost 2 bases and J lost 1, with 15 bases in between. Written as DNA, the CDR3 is TGCAGCGTTGAACAACTCGCGGTAGGATCCTACGAGCAGTACTTC. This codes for CSVEQLAVGSYEQYF.

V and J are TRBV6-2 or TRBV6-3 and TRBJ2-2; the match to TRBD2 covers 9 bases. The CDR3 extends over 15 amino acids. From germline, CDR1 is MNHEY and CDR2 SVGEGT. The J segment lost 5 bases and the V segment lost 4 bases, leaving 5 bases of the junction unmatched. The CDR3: CASSFSGSWTGELFF. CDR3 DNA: TGTGCCAGCAGTTTTAGCGGGAGCTGGACCGGGGAGCTGTTTTTT.

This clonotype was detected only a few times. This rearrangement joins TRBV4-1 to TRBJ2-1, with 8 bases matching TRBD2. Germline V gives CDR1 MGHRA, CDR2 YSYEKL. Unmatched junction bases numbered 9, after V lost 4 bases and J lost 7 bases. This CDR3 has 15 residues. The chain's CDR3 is CASSRVAGGANEQFF. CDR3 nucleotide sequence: TGCGCCAGCAGCCGGGTCGCGGGGGGCGCAAATGAGCAGTTCTTC.

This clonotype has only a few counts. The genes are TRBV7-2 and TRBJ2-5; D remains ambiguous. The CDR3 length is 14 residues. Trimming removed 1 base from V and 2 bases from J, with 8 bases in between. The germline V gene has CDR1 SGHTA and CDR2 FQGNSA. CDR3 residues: CASSLVERQETQYF. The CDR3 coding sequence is TGTGCCAGCAGCTTAGTCGAGAGACAAGAGACCCAGTACTTC. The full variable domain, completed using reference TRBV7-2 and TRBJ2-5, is GAGVSQSPSNKVTEKGKDVELRCDPISGHTALYWYRQSLGQGLEFLIYFQGNSAPDKSGLPSDRFSAERTGGSVSTLTIQRTQQEDSAVYLCASSLVERQETQYFGPGTRLLVL.

The CDR3 DNA sequence: TGTGCCACCAGTGACCCTAGGGGCCCGAACACTGAAGCTTTCTTT. Its protein is CATSDPRGPNTEAFF. The J gene is TRBJ1-1, the V gene TRBV24-1; tentative D call: TRBD1 (5 bases). V lost 4 bases and J lost 1, with 12 bases in between. The CDR3 covers 15 residues. CDR1 is KGHDR and CDR2 is SFDVKD in the germline V gene.

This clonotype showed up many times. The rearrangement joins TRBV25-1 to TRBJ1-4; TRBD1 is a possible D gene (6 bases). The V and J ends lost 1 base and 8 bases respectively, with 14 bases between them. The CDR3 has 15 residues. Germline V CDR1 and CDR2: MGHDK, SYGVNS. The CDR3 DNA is TGTGCCAGCAGTGAATTTCCGGGGGGCGAAGAAAAACTGTTTTTT. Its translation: CASSEFPGGEEKLFF. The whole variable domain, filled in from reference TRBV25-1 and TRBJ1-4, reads EADIYQTPRYLVIGTGKKITLECSQTMGHDKMYWYQQDPGMELHLIHYSYGVNSTEKGDLSSESTVSRIRTEHFPLTLESARPSHTSQYLCASSEFPGGEEKLFFGSGTQLSVL.

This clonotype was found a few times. In DNA form, the CDR3 reads TGCGCCAGCAGCCCGGGGGCCGGACAGGGGGTCTACGAGCAGTACTTC. Translated: CASSPGAGQGVYEQYF. The rearrangement joins TRBV5-1 to TRBJ2-7; 10 bases are shared with TRBD1. This CDR3 contains 16 residues. Germline values: CDR1 SGHRS, CDR2 YFSETQ. J lost 3 bases, V lost 4 bases, and 10 bases had no gene match.

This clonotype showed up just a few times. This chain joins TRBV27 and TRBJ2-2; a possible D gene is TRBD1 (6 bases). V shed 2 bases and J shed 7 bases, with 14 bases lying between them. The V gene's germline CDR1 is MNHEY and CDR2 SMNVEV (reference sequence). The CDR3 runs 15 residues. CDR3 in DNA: TGTGCCAGCAGTTTACAGGGCAGGGGTATCGGGGAGCTGTTTTTT. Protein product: CASSLQGRGIGELFF.

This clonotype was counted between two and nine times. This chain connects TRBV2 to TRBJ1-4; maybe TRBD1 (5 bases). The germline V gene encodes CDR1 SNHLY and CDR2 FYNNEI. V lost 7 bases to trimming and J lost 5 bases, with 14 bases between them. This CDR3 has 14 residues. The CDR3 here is CASNGGKTNEKLFF. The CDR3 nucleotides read TGTGCCAGCAACGGGGGAAAAACGAATGAAAAACTGTTTTTT.

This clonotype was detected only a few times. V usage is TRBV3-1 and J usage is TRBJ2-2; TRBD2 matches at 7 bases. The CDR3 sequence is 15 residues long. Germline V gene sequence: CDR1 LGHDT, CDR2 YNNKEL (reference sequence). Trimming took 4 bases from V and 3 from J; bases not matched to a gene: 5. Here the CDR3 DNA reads TGTGCCAGCAGCCGAACTAGCGACTACACCGGGGAGCTGTTTTTT. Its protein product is CASSRTSDYTGELFF. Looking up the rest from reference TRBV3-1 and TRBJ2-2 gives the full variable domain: DTAVSQTPKYLVTQMGNDKSIKCEQNLGHDTMYWYKQDSKKFLKIMFSYNNKELIINETVPNRFSPKSPDKAHLNLHINSLELGDSAVYFCASSRTSDYTGELFFGEGSRLTVL.

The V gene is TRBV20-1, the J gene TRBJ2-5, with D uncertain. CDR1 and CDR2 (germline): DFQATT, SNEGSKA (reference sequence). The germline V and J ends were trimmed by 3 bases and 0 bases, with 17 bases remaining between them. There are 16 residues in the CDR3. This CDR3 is CSASVIVPEYQETQYF. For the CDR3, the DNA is TGCAGTGCTAGTGTGATCGTCCCAGAATACCAAGAGACCCAGTACTTC.

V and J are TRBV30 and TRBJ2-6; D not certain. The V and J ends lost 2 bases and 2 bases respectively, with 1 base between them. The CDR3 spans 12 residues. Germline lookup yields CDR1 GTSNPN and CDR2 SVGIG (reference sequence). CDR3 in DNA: TGTGCCTGGAGTACTGGGGCCAACGTCCTGACTTTC. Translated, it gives CAWSTGANVLTF.

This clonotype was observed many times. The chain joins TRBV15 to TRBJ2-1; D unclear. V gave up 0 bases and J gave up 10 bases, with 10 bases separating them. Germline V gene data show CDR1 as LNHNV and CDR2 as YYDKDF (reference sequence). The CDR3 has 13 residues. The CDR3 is CATSRDRTLEQFF. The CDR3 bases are TGTGCCACCAGCAGAGATAGAACGTTAGAGCAGTTCTTC.

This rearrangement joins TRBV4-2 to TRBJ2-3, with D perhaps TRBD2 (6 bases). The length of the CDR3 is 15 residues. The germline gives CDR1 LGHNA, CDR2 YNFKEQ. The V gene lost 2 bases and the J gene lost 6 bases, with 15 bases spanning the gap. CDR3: CASSQLSGDGDTQYF. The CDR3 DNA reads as TGTGCCAGCAGCCAACTTTCGGGAGACGGTGATACGCAGTATTTT.

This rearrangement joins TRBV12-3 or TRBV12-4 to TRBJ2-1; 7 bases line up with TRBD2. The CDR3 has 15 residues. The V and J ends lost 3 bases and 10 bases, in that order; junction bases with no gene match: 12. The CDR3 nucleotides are TGTGCCAGCAGTTTTGGTGCGGCGGGAGCTTTAGAGCAGTTCTTC. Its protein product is CASSFGAAGALEQFF.

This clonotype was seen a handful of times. The CDR3 coding sequence is TGCGCCAGCAGCCAGACTAGCTTCTATGAGCAGTTCTTC. Translating it yields CASSQTSFYEQFF. The rearrangement uses TRBV4-3 and TRBJ2-1; 7 bases agree with TRBD2. The CDR3 is 13 amino acids. V lost 3 bases, J lost 8 bases, and 4 bases stayed unmatched. In germline, CDR1 is LGHNA, CDR2 YSLEER.

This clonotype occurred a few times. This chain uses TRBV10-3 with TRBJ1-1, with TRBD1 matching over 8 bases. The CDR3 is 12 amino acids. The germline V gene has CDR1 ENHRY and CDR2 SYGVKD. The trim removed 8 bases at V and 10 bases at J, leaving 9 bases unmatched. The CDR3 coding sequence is TGTGCCATCGAAGCAGGGACAGGAGGAGCTTTCTTT. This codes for CAIEAGTGGAFF.

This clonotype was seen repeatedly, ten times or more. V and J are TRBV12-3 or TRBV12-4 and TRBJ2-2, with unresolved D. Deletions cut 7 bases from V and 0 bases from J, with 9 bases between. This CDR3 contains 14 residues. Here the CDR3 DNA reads TGTGCCAGCATCCTTGGGGCGAACACCGGGGAGCTGTTTTTT. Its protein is CASILGANTGELFF.